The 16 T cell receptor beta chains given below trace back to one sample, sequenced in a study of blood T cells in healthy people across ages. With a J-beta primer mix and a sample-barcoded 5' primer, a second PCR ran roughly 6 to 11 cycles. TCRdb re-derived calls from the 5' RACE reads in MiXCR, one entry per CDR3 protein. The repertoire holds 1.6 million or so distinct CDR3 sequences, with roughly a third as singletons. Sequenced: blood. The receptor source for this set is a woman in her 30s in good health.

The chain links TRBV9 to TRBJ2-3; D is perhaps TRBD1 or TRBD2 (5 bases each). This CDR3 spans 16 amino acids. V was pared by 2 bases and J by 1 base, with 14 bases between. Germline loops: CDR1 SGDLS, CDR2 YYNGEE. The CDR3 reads CASSVLGAEGTDTQYF. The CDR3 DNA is TGTGCCAGCAGCGTTTTAGGGGCGGAGGGCACAGATACGCAGTATTTT.

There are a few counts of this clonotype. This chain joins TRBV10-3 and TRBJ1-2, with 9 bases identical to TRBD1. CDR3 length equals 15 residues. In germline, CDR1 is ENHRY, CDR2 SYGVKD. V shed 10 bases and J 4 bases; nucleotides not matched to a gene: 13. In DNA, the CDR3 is TGTGCCACCAGCCCCACCGGGACAGGGTCCTATGGCTACACCTTC. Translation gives CATSPTGTGSYGYTF.

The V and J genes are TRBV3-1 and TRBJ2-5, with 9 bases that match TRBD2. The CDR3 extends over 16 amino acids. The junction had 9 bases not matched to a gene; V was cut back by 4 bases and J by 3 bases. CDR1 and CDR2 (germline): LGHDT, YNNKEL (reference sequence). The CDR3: CASSRGSGGIKETQYF. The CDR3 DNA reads TGTGCCAGCAGCCGGGGAAGCGGGGGGATAAAAGAGACCCAGTACTTC.

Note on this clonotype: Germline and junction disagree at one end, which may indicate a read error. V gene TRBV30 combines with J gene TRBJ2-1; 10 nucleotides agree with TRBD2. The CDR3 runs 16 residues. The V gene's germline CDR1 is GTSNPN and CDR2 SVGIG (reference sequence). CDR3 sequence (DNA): TGTGCCTGGAGTGTGAGAGGGCTAGCGGGAGAGAATGGGCAGTTCTTC. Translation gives CAWSVRGLAGENGQFF.

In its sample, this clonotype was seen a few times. The CDR3 DNA is TGTGCCAGTAGCGCCGGGACTAGCGGGTCTCAGCCCCACAATGAGCAGTTCTTC. As protein: CASSAGTSGSQPHNEQFF. The rearrangement links TRBV19 to TRBJ2-1; 12 bases line up with TRBD2. Trimming removed 6 bases from V and 5 bases from J; junction bases left unmatched: 14. This CDR3 contains 18 residues. The germline V gene encodes CDR1 LNHDA and CDR2 SQIVND (reference sequence).

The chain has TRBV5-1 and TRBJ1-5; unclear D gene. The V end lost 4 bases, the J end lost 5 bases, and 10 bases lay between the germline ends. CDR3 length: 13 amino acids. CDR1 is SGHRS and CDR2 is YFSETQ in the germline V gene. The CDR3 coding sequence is TGCGCCAGCAGCACCTCGCCTGATCAGCCCCAGCATTTT. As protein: CASSTSPDQPQHF.

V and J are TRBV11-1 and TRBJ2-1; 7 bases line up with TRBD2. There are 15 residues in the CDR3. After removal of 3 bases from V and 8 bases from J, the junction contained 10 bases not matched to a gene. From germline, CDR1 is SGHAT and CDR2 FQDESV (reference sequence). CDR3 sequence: CASSLREWRDYEQFF. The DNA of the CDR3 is TGTGCCAGCAGCTTGCGGGAGTGGCGTGACTATGAGCAGTTCTTC.

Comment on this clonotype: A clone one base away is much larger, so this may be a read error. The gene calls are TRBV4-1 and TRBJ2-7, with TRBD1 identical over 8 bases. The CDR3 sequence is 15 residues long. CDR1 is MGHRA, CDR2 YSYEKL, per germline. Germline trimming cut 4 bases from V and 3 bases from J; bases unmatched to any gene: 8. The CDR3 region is CASSLGQGKFYEQYF. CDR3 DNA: TGCGCCAGCAGCCTTGGACAGGGAAAGTTCTACGAGCAGTACTTC.

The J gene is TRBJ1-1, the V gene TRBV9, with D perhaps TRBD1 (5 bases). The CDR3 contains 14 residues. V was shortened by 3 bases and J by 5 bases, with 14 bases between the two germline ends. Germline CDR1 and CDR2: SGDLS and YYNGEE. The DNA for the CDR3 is TGTGCCAGCAGCGGAGTAGGGGCGCAGACTGAAGCTTTCTTT. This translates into CASSGVGAQTEAFF.

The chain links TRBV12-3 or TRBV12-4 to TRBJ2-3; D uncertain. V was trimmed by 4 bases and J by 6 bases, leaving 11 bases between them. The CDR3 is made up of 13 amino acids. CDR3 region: CASSSRGPDTQYF. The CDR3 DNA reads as TGTGCCAGCAGTTCCCGAGGCCCTGATACGCAGTATTTT.

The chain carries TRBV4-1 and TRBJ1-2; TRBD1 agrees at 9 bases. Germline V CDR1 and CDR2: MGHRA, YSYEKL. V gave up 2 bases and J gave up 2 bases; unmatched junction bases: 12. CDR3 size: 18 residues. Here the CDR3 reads CASSQFSDRGGSNYGYTF. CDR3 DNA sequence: TGCGCCAGCAGCCAATTCTCGGACAGGGGAGGGAGCAACTATGGCTACACCTTC.

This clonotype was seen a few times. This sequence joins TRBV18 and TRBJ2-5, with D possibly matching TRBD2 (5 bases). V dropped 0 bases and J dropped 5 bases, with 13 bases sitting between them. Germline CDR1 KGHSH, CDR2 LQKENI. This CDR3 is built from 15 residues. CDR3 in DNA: TGTGCCAGCTCACCACCGCTCGCCGGCGGGGAGACCCAGTACTTC. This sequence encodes CASSPPLAGGETQYF.

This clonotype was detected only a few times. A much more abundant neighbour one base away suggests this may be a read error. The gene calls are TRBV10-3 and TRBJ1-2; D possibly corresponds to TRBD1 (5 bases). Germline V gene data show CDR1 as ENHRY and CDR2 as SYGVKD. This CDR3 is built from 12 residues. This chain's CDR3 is CATTDQTGGDTF. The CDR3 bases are TGTGCCACTACGGACCAAACAGGTGGCGACACCTTC.

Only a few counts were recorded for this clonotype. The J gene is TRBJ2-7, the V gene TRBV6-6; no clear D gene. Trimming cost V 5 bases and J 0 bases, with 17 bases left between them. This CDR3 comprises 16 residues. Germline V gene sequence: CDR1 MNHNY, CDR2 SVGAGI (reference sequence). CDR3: CASSDETYAGSYEQYF. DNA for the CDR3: TGTGCCAGCAGTGATGAAACATATGCTGGCTCCTACGAGCAGTACTTC.

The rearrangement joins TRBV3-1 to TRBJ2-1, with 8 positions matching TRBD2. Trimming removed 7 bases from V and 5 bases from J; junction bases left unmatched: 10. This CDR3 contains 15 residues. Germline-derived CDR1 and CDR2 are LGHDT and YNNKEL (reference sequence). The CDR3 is CASTPSGGLNNEQFF. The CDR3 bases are TGTGCCAGCACGCCCAGCGGGGGACTGAACAATGAGCAGTTCTTC.

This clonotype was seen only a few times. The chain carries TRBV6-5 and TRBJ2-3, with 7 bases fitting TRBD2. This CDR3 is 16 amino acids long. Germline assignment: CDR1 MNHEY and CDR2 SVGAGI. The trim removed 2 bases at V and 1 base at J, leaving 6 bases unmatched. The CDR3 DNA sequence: TGTGCCAGCAGTTACGGTAGACTAGCAGGCACAGATACGCAGTATTTT. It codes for CASSYGRLAGTDTQYF.